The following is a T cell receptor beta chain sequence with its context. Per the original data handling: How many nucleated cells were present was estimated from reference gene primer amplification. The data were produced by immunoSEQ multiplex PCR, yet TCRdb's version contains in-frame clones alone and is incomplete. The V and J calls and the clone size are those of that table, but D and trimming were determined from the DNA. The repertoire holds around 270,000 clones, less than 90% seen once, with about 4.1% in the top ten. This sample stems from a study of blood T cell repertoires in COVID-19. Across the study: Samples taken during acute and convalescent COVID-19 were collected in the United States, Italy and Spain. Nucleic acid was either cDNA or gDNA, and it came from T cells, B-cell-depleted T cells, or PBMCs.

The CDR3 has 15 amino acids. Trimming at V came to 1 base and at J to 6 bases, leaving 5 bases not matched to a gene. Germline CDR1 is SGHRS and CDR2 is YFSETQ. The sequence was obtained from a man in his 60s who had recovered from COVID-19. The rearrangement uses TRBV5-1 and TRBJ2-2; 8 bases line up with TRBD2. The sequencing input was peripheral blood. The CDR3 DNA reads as TGCGCCAGCAGCTTGTCTGTTAGCGGGGCCGGGGAGCTGTTTTTT. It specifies CASSLSVSGAGELFF. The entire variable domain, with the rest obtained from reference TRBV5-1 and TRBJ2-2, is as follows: KAGVTQTPRYLIKTRGQQVTLSCSPISGHRSVSWYQQTPGQGLQFLFEYFSETQRNKGNFPGRFSGRQFSNSRSEMNVSTLELGDSALYLCASSLSVSGAGELFFGEGSRLTVL.